Many counts were recorded for the clone carrying this TCR beta chain. As yet, its antigen is unknown. This CDR3 is 17 amino acids long. V was shortened by 0 bases and J by 1 base, with 14 bases between the two germline ends. CDR1 and CDR2 from the germline V gene are SGHVS and FQNEAQ. TCR beta cDNA libraries had unique molecular identifiers. From around 0.96 to 9.9 million T cells, 400,000 to 600,000 cDNA molecules were obtained. TCRdb reanalysed the PCR reads using MiXCR and keeps one entry per CDR3 protein. Of around 250,000 distinct CDR3 sequences listed, 36% are singletons. This sample stems from a study of post-analysis software for immune sequencing data. Study-wide findings and caveats: F-measure co-clustering was strong for batch-matched samples. A handful of TRBV segments occurring more often in patients than controls included TRBV5-6, TRBV5-1 and TRBV20-1.

The material sequenced was blood. This clonotype was obtained from a girl aged 5-17 years with multiple sclerosis. The chain recombines TRBV7-8 with TRBJ2-3; D might be TRBD2 (5 bases). The CDR3 region is CASSLAGGLAGTDTQYF. The CDR3 coding sequence is TGTGCCAGCAGCTTAGCGGGCGGACTCGCTGGCACAGATACGCAGTATTTT.